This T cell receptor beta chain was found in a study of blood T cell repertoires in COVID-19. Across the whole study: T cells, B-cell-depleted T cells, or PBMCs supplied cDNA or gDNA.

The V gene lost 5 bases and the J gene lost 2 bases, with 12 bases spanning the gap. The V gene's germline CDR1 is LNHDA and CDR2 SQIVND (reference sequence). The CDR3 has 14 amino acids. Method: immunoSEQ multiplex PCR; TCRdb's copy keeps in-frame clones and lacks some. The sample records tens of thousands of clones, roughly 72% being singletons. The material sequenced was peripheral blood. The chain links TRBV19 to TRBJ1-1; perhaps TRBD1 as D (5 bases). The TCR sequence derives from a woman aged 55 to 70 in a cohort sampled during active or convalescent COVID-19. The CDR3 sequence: CASSPPTVNTEAFF. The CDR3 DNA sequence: TGTGCCAGTAGTCCCCCGACAGTTAACACTGAAGCTTTCTTT.